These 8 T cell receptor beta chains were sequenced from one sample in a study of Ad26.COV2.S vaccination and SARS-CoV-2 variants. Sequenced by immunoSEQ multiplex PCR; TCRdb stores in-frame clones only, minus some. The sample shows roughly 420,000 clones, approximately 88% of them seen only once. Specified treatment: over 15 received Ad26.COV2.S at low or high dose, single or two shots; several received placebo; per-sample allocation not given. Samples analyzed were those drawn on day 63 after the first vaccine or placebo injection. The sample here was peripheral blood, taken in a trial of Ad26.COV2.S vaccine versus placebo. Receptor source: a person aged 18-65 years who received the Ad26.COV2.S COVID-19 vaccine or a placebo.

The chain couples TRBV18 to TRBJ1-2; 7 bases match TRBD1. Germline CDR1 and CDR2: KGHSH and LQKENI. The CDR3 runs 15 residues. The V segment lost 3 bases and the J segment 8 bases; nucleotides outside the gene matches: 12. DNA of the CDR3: TGTGCCAGCTCACCCCTCTGGGACAGCGAGGGGGGCTACACCTTC. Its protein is CASSPLWDSEGGYTF.

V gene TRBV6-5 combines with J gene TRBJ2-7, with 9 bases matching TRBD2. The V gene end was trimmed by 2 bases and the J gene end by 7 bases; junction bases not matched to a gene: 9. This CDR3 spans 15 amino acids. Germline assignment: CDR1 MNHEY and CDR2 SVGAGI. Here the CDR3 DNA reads TGTGCCAGCAGTTACGCGGGGAGCGGGGGGTTAGAGCAGTACTTC. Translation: CASSYAGSGGLEQYF.

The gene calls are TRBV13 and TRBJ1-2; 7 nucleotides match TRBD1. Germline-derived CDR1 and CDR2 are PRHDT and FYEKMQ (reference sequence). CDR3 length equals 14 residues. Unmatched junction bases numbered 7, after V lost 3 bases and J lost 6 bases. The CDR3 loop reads CASSFSTGVNGYTF. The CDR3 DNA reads TGTGCCAGCAGCTTCTCTACAGGGGTTAATGGCTACACCTTC.

CDR3 protein: CASSFGRNYGYTF. DNA for the CDR3: TGTGCCAGCAGCTTTGGACGGAACTATGGCTACACCTTC. The chain couples TRBV7-8 to TRBJ1-2; no clear D gene. The germline V gene has CDR1 SGHVS and CDR2 FQNEAQ. The CDR3 has 13 amino acids. V was shortened by 3 bases and J by 2 bases, with 7 bases between the two germline ends.

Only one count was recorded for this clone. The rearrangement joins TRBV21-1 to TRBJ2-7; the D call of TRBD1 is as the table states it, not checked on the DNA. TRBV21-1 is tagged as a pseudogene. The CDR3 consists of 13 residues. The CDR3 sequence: CASRGQGLDEQYF. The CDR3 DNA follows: TGTGCCAGCAGAGGTCAGGGGCTTGACGAGCAGTACTTC.

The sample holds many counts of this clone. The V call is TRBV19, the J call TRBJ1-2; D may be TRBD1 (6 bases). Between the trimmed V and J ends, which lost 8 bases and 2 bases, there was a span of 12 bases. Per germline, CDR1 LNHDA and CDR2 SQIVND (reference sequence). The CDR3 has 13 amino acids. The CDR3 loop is CASSTGANYGYTF. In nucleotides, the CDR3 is TGTGCCAGTTCGACAGGAGCGAACTATGGCTACACCTTC.

The CDR3 sequence is CASSSFGTGEVEQFF. CDR3 DNA sequence: TGTGCCAGCTCATCCTTCGGGACAGGGGAGGTTGAGCAGTTCTTC. This chain links TRBV18 with TRBJ2-1; 10 nucleotides agree with TRBD1. Germline lookup yields CDR1 KGHSH and CDR2 LQKENI. The CDR3 totals 15 residues. The V and J ends lost 5 bases and 9 bases, in that order; junction bases with no gene match: 10.

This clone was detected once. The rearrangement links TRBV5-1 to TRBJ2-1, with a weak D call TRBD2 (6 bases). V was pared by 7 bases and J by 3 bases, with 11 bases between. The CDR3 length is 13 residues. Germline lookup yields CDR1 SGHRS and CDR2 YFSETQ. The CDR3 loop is CASGGTVYNEQFF. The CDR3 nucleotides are TGCGCCAGCGGGGGGACCGTCTACAATGAGCAGTTCTTC.